This passage covers 4 T cell receptor beta chains from one sample sequenced in a study of beta chain features in type 1 diabetes. Expressed TCRB transcripts got sequenced, as all isolated RNA was reverse transcribed. Clones were sequenced by immunoSEQ multiplex PCR, and TCRdb holds only the in-frame ones, with some missing. The repertoire consists of more than 300,000 clones, with approximately 16% occurring once and the leading ten covering more than 0.015%. The sequencing input was naive CD4+ T cells from blood. These receptors were obtained from a woman between 18 and 29 years old in good health.

This clone was counted only a few times. CDR3 amino acids: CASSLVERSEQYF. CDR3 nucleotide sequence: TGTGCCAGCTCATTAGTAGAGCGGAGCGAGCAGTACTTC. This chain connects TRBV18 to TRBJ2-7; possible D gene TRBD2, 5 bases. The germline gives CDR1 KGHSH, CDR2 LQKENI. This CDR3 region has 13 residues. V shed 5 bases and J shed 6 bases, with 14 bases lying between them.

This chain uses TRBV7-2 with TRBJ1-1; 8 bases map to TRBD1. V dropped 5 bases and J dropped 3; count of bases not matched to a gene: 5. CDR1 and CDR2 (germline): SGHTA, FQGNSA. The CDR3 sequence is 14 residues long. CDR3 DNA sequence: TGTGCCAGCAGCCCGCGACAGGGGCACACTGAAGCTTTCTTT. Amino acids: CASSPRQGHTEAFF.

The gene calls are TRBV7-2 and TRBJ2-2; no clear D gene. The CDR3 runs to 12 residues. Trimming removed 5 bases from V and 6 bases from J, with 7 bases in between. CDR1 and CDR2 from the germline V gene are SGHTA and FQGNSA. For the CDR3, the DNA is TGTGCCAGCAGCCCCCGTTCCGGGGAGCTGTTTTTT. Translating gives CASSPRSGELFF.

This clone was picked up a small number of times. The chain carries TRBV5-1 and TRBJ2-3, with TRBD2 as a possible D gene (5 bases). The germline gives CDR1 SGHRS, CDR2 YFSETQ. The length of the CDR3 is 15 residues. V was pared by 6 bases and J by 4 bases, with 18 bases between. The CDR3: CASNPVVGSPDTQYF. The CDR3 nucleotides are TGCGCCAGCAACCCCGTAGTGGGGAGCCCAGATACGCAGTATTTT.